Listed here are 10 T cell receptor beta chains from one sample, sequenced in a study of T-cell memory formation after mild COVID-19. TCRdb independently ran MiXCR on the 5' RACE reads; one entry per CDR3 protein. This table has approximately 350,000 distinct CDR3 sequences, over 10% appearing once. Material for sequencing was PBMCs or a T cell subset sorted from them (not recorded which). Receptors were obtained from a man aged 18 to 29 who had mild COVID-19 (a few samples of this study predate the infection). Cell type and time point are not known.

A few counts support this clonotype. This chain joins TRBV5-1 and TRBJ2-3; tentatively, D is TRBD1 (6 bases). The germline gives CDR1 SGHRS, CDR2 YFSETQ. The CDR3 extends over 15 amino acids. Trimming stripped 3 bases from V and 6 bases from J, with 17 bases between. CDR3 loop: CASSSGTPGFDTQYF. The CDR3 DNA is TGCGCCAGCAGCTCGGGGACACCGGGCTTCGATACGCAGTATTTT.

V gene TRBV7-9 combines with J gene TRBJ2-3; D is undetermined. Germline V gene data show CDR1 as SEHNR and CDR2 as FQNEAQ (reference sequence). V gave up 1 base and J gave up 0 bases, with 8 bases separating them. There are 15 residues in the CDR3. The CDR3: CASSLEGRSTDTQYF. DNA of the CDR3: TGTGCCAGCAGCTTAGAGGGCAGGAGCACAGATACGCAGTATTTT.

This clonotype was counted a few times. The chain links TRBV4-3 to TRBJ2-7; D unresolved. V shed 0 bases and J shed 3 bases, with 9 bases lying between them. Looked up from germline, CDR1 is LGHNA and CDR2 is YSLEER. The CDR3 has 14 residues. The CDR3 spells CASSQEYPGYEQYV. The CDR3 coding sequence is TGCGCCAGCAGCCAAGAATATCCGGGCTACGAGCAGTACGTC.

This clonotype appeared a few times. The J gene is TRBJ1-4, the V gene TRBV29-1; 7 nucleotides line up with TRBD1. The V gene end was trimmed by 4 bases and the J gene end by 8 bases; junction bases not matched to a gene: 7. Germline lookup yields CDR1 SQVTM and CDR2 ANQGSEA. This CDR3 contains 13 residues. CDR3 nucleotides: TGCAGCGTTGTACAGGGGATGGAAGAAAAACTGTTTTTT. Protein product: CSVVQGMEEKLFF.

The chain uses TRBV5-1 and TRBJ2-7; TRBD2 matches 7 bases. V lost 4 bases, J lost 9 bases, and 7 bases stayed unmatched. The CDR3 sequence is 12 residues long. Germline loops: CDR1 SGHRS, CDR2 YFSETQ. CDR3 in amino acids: CASSPGRVAQYV. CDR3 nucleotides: TGCGCCAGCAGCCCTGGGAGGGTGGCGCAGTACGTC.

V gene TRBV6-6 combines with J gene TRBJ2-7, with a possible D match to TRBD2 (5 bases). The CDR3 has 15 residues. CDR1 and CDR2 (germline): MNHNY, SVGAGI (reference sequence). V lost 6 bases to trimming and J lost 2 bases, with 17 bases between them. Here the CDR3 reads CASSRIRDGAYEQYF. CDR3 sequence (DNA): TGTGCCAGCAGCCGGATCCGTGACGGGGCCTACGAGCAGTACTTC.

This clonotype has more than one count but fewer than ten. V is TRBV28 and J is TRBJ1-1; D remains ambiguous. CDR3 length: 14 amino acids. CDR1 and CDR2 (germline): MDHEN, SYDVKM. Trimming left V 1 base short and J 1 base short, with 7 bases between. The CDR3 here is CASSLLGWNTEAFF. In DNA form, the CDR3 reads TGTGCCAGCAGTTTATTGGGCTGGAACACTGAAGCTTTCTTT.

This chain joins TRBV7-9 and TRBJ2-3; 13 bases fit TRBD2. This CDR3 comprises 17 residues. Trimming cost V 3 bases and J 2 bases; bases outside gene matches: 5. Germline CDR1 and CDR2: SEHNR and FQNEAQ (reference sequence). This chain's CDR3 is CASSFGLAGVYTDTQYF. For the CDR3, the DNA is TGTGCCAGCAGCTTTGGACTAGCGGGGGTGTACACAGATACGCAGTATTTT.

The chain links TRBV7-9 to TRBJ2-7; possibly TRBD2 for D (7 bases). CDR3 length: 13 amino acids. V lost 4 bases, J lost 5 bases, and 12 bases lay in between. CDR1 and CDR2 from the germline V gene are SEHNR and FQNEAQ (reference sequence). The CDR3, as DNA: TGTGCCAGCAGCTCGGGGGAGGGGGACGAGCAGTACTTC. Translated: CASSSGEGDEQYF.

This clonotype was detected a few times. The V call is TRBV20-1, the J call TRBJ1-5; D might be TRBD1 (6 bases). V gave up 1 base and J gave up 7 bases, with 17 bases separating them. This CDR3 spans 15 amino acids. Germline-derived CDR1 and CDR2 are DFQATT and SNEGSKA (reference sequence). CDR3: CSARVLGGLEQPQHF. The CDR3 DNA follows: TGCAGTGCTAGAGTTCTAGGGGGTCTTGAGCAGCCCCAGCATTTT.